Below, one T cell receptor (beta chain) is given with its context. What it binds is not known. This sample is drawn from a study of a mutant IDH1 vaccine in newly diagnosed glioma. Turning to the study itself: Treated patients had a mean age of around 40 years and a sex split that was roughly 60% male and about 40% female. Whole-study findings and limits: Shifts in the top peripheral T cell clonotypes seemed unrelated to pseudoprogression.

CDR1 SGDLS and CDR2 YYNGEE come from the germline V gene. Trimming cost V 3 bases and J 6 bases, with 22 bases left between them. The CDR3 totals 16 residues. Sequencing was performed with immunoSEQ multiplex PCR; in TCRdb, only in-frame clones are kept and a portion is missing. Seen here are about 13,000 clones, roughly four fifths observed once, and the top ten hold less than 5%. The time point is: week 47, end of study. Alongside topical imiquimod, each dose of vaccine comprised 300 ug of mutant IDH1 20-mer peptide. This TCR was sampled from a middle-aged woman with glioma. This sample comprised PBMCs, obtained from a glioma patient whose treatment included an IDH1 peptide vaccine. The rearrangement joins TRBV9 to TRBJ2-7, with TRBD2 as a possible D gene (7 bases). CDR3 DNA sequence: TGTGCCAGCAGCGAAGGGGGGGGGAGCACGGTCCTCGAGCAGTACTTC. Its translation is CASSEGGGSTVLEQYF. The full variable domain, rest sourced from reference TRBV9 and TRBJ2-7, is DSGVTQTPKHLITATGQRVTLRCSPRSGDLSVYWYQQSLDQGLQFLIQYYNGEERAKGNILERFSAQQFPDLHSELNLSSLELGDSALYFCASSEGGGSTVLEQYFGPGTRLTVT.